This T cell receptor (beta chain) is from a study of cytomegalovirus exposure and HLA in healthy donors. Regarding the study as a whole: In vitro work confirmed that a few CMV-associated chains recognize CMV antigens.

Remarks on this clone: What it binds is unknown.

PCR amplification relied on 60 Vbeta primers (plus 13 Jbeta primers). Sequencing used immunoSEQ multiplex PCR; TCRdb keeps in-frame clones, though not all of them. The sample contains approximately 130,000 clones, over 70% of which appear only once. The germline gives CDR1 SGHDT, CDR2 YYEEEE. Trimming took 2 bases from V and 5 from J, leaving 17 bases between them. The CDR3 totals 16 residues. The genes are TRBV5-6 and TRBJ1-5; tentatively, D is TRBD1 (6 bases). This TCR came from a man younger than 45 in good health and CMV-seronegative. The specimen was PBMCs. This CDR3 is CASSLLGRQADQPQHF. The CDR3 coding sequence is TGTGCCAGCAGCTTATTAGGGCGACAGGCCGATCAGCCCCAGCATTTT.